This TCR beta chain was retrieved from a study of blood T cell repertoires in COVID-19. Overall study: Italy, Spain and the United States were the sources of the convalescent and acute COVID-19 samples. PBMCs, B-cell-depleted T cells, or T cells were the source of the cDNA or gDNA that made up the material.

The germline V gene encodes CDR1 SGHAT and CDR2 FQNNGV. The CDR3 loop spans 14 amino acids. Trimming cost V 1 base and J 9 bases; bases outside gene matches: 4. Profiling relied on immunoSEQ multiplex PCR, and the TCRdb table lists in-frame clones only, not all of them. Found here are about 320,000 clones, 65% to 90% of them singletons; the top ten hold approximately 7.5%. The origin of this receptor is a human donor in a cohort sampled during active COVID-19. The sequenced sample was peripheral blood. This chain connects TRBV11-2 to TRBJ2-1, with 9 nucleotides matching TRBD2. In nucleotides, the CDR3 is TGTGCCAGCAGCTTAGGAGCGGGGGGATTTGAGCAGTTCTTC. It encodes CASSLGAGGFEQFF.